These 12 T cell receptor beta chains share one sample of origin, sequenced in a study of cytomegalovirus exposure and HLA in healthy donors. Primers: 60 Vbeta forward and 13 Jbeta reverse. Using immunoSEQ multiplex PCR, the repertoire was profiled, and TCRdb retains in-frame clones only, with some absent. The sample has approximately 120,000 clones; about 10% are singletons. What was sequenced was PBMCs. The receptors were sampled from a woman aged 18-35 years in good health and CMV-seropositive.

This clone was found a few times. V and J are TRBV19 and TRBJ2-1, with 11 bases that match TRBD2. CDR3 length: 15 residues. V was pared by 4 bases and J by 5 bases, with 4 bases of the junction left unmatched. CDR1 is LNHDA, CDR2 SQIVND, per germline (reference sequence). CDR3 sequence: CASSTRLAGHNEQFF. The CDR3 bases are TGTGCCAGTAGTACCCGACTAGCGGGACACAATGAGCAGTTCTTC. The full variable domain, in which reference TRBV19 and TRBJ2-1 provide the parts outside the CDR3, is DGGITQSPKYLFRKEGQNVTLSCEQNLNHDAMYWYRQDPGQGLRLIYYSQIVNDFQKGDIAEGYSVSREKKESFPLTVTSAQKNPTAFYLCASSTRLAGHNEQFFGPGTRLTVL.

This chain links TRBV6-5 with TRBJ2-1; 7 nucleotides agree with TRBD2. Trimming took 6 bases from V and 3 from J; bases not matched to a gene: 5. This CDR3 is 14 amino acids long. Germline assignment: CDR1 MNHEY and CDR2 SVGAGI. CDR3 bases: TGTGCCAGCAGCCGTAGCGGGCACTACAATGAGCAGTTCTTC. Its protein is CASSRSGHYNEQFF.

The rearrangement uses TRBV7-3 and TRBJ2-3; D is possibly TRBD2 (6 bases). The CDR3 has 15 amino acids. Trimming took off 3 bases at V and 1 base at J, with 11 bases between the two ends. Germline V gene lookup returns CDR1 SGHTA and CDR2 FQGTGA. The CDR3 reads CASSFSGVGTDTQYF. The CDR3 DNA reads TGTGCCAGCAGCTTTTCGGGAGTCGGCACAGATACGCAGTATTTT. The complete variable domain, with remaining parts taken from reference TRBV7-3 and TRBJ2-3, reads GAGVSQTPSNKVTEKGKYVELRCDPISGHTALYWYRQSLGQGPEFLIYFQGTGAADDSGLPNDRFFAVRPEGSVSTLKIQRTERGDSAVYLCASSFSGVGTDTQYFGPGTRLTVL.

This clone was detected only a few times. The CDR3 reads CASSSLAGGVGEAFF. The CDR3 nucleotides read TGTGCCAGCAGCTCCTTGGCAGGGGGCGTTGGTGAAGCTTTCTTT. The J gene is TRBJ1-1, the V gene TRBV5-5; 8 nucleotides match TRBD1. Trimming took 3 bases from V and 7 from J; bases not matched to a gene: 11. The germline V gene encodes CDR1 SGHKS and CDR2 YYEKEE (reference sequence). The CDR3 is 15 amino acids.

This clone was counted between two and nine times. The chain uses TRBV27 and TRBJ1-1; 12 bases line up with TRBD1. This CDR3 contains 16 residues. From germline, CDR1 is MNHEY and CDR2 SMNVEV (reference sequence). V shed 5 bases, J shed 0 bases, and the junction held 4 bases outside the gene matches. Written as DNA, the CDR3 is TGTGCCAGCAGTCGAGGGACAGGGGGCATGAACACTGAAGCTTTCTTT. Its protein product is CASSRGTGGMNTEAFF.

This chain connects TRBV11-3 to TRBJ2-2; TRBD2 aligns across 10 bases. Losses at the gene ends were 4 bases for V and 7 bases for J; bases not matched to a gene: 3. The germline gives CDR1 SGHNT, CDR2 YENEEA. The CDR3 covers 14 residues. CDR3 in amino acids: CASSSRLAGGELFF. Written as DNA, the CDR3 is TGTGCCAGCAGCTCCAGACTAGCGGGCGGGGAGCTGTTTTTT.

This chain joins TRBV9 and TRBJ2-3; no firm D call. In germline, CDR1 is SGDLS, CDR2 YYNGEE. The CDR3 spans 10 residues. V dropped 6 bases and J dropped 6 bases, with 5 bases sitting between them. CDR3 in amino acids: CASTGDTQYF. In DNA, the CDR3 is TGTGCCAGCACCGGGGATACGCAGTATTTT.

This chain connects TRBV15 to TRBJ2-1; tentative D call: TRBD1 (5 bases). V was trimmed by 3 bases and J by 5 bases, leaving 17 bases between them. CDR3 length: 16 amino acids. Per the germline V gene, CDR1 is LNHNV and CDR2 is YYDKDF (reference sequence). CDR3 bases: TGTGCCACCAGCAGGTCCGACAGTTATGTCCACAATGAGCAGTTCTTC. Translating gives CATSRSDSYVHNEQFF.

In its sample, this clone was seen a few times. The CDR3 DNA reads as TGTGCCAGCAGCCCGACAGGGGACCTGAACACTGAAGCTTTCTTT. The encoded protein is CASSPTGDLNTEAFF. The chain links TRBV28 to TRBJ1-1, with 8 bases aligning to TRBD1. The length of the CDR3 is 15 residues. Germline V gives CDR1 MDHEN, CDR2 SYDVKM. Trimming cost V 6 bases and J 0 bases; bases outside gene matches: 6.

This chain links TRBV19 with TRBJ2-1; 16 positions agree with TRBD2. CDR1 LNHDA and CDR2 SQIVND come from the germline V gene (reference sequence). The CDR3 loop spans 17 amino acids. V lost 1 base, J lost 8 bases, and 5 bases stayed unmatched. CDR3 sequence (DNA): TGTGCCAGTAGTATAGTGGGACTAGCGGGAGGGCCGCATGAGCAGTTCTTC. It encodes CASSIVGLAGGPHEQFF.

On this clone: Germline is not matched at one junction end, which may reflect a read error. The chain couples TRBV4-1 to TRBJ2-3; TRBD1 aligns across 9 bases. There are 15 residues in the CDR3. Germline CDR1 is MGHRA and CDR2 is YSYEKL. CDR3 coding DNA: TGCGCCAGCAGCAAAGAAACAGGGGGCGCAGATACGCAGTATTTT. This gives the protein CASSKETGGADTQYF.

In this sample, this clone turned up a few times. The J gene is TRBJ2-1, the V gene TRBV19; weak D call: TRBD1 (5 bases). CDR1 and CDR2 (germline): LNHDA, SQIVND (reference sequence). V was pared by 9 bases and J by 3 bases, with 12 bases between. The length of the CDR3 is 13 residues. CDR3 bases: TGTGCCAGCCAGGGTACCTACTACAATGAGCAGTTCTTC. Translation: CASQGTYYNEQFF. Full variable domain (remainder filled in from reference TRBV19 and TRBJ2-1): DGGITQSPKYLFRKEGQNVTLSCEQNLNHDAMYWYRQDPGQGLRLIYYSQIVNDFQKGDIAEGYSVSREKKESFPLTVTSAQKNPTAFYLCASQGTYYNEQFFGPGTRLTVL.